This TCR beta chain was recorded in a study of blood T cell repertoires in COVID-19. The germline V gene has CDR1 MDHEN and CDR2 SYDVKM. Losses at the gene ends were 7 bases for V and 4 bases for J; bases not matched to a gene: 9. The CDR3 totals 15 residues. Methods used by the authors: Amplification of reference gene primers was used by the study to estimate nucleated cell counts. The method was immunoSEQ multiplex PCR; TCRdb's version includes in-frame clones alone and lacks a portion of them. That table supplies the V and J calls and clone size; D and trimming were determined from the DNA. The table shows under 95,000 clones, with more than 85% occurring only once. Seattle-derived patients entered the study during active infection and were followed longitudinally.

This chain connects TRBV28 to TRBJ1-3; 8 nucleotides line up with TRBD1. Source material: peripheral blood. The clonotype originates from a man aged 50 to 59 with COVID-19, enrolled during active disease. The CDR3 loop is CASTPGTGQGNTIYF. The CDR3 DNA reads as TGTGCCAGCACCCCCGGGACAGGCCAGGGAAACACCATATATTTT. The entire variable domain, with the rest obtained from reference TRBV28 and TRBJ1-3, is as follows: DVKVTQSSRYLVKRTGEKVFLECVQDMDHENMFWYRQDPGLGLRLIYFSYDVKMKEKGDIPEGYSVSREKKERFSLILESASTNQTSMYLCASTPGTGQGNTIYFGEGSWLTVV.